This passage covers 5 T cell receptor beta chains from one sample sequenced in a study of cytomegalovirus exposure and HLA in healthy donors (dated by TCRdb to 2016 to 2017). The library was produced with the immunoSEQ multiplex PCR assay. The clones in this table, taken by TCRdb from immuneACCESS, are in-frame only. Not every clone is retained; where verified, under half of the shortfall comes from an unresolved V gene, and the cause of the rest is unknown. The sample data list 250,000 to 300,000 clones, and approximately 86% of these were observed just once. The biggest ten clones account for approximately 1% of the sample. The source material was PBMCs. The receptors stem from a young woman in good health and CMV-seronegative.

The genes are TRBV6-1 and TRBJ1-1; D unclear. Germline-derived CDR1 and CDR2 are MNHNS and SASEGT. CDR3 length: 14 residues. V lost 7 bases, J lost 1 base, and 13 bases lay in between. DNA for the CDR3: TGTGCCAGCAACCCACTTTTTTCGAACACTGAAGCTTTCTTT. Its translation is CASNPLFSNTEAFF.

CDR3 sequence (DNA): TGTGCCAGCAGTCTGGGGACAGGTGAGAGGCTTAGCAATCAGCCCCAGCATTTT. It translates to CASSLGTGERLSNQPQHF. V and J are TRBV28 and TRBJ1-5; 8 nucleotides line up with TRBD1. J was trimmed by 0 bases and V by 5 bases; bases with no gene match: 12. The V gene's germline CDR1 is MDHEN and CDR2 SYDVKM. This CDR3 is 18 amino acids long.

The gene calls are TRBV25-1 and TRBJ2-1, with 7 positions matching TRBD1. Germline CDR1 MGHDK, CDR2 SYGVNS. The CDR3 runs to 15 residues. After removal of 4 bases from V and 12 bases from J, the junction contained 15 bases not matched to a gene. The CDR3 bases are TGTGCCAGCAGTGTAAAAGACAGGGACGTTTTAGCGCAGTTCTTC. This encodes CASSVKDRDVLAQFF. The complete variable domain, with remaining parts taken from reference TRBV25-1 and TRBJ2-1, reads EADIYQTPRYLVIGTGKKITLECSQTMGHDKMYWYQQDPGMELHLIHYSYGVNSTEKGDLSSESTVSRIRTEHFPLTLESARPSHTSQYLCASSVKDRDVLAQFFGPGTRLTVL.

The genes are TRBV29-1 and TRBJ1-5; TRBD1 might be the D (5 bases). Trimming removed 1 base at V and 6 bases at J, with 10 bases between. The length of the CDR3 is 13 residues. Looked up from germline, CDR1 is SQVTM and CDR2 is ANQGSEA. The CDR3 bases are TGCAGCGTTGAAGTCGGACACTCTCAGCCCCAGCATTTT. Residues: CSVEVGHSQPQHF.

V usage is TRBV11-3 and J usage is TRBJ2-3; TRBD2 might be the D (6 bases). This CDR3 comprises 18 residues. Germline V lookup: CDR1 SGHNT, CDR2 YENEEA. V dropped 0 bases and J dropped 2 bases, with 18 bases sitting between them. The CDR3 spells CASSLDYVKRDFTDTQYF. The CDR3 DNA reads TGTGCCAGCAGCTTAGATTACGTAAAAAGGGACTTCACAGATACGCAGTATTTT.